Listed below are T cell receptor beta chains from one sample, sequenced in a study of PD-1 blockade in classical Hodgkin lymphoma. TCRdb keeps only in-frame clones here, not all; method: immunoSEQ multiplex PCR. The sample records 9,500 to 10,000 clones, 74% being singletons. The source material was CD8+ T cells from blood, sampled before the fourth cycle of nivolumab. The receptors stem from a human donor with classical Hodgkin lymphoma. Both conserved end residues are part of each CDR3. A D gene is named only where the DNA matches it firmly. Expanded clones are given a class, and other clones once, few, many or no size at all.

TRBJ2-7	-	TRBV7-2	-	CASSPGTYISYEQYF	TGTGCCAGCAGCCCAGGGACGTATATCTCCTACGAGCAGTACTTC
TRBJ1-1	TRBD1	TRBV28	-	CASAWDSTTDNTEAFF	TGTGCCAGCGCCTGGGACAGTACCACTGATAACACTGAAGCTTTCTTT
TRBJ1-5	TRBD1	TRBV7-2	-	CASSFTGEYQPQHF	TGTGCCAGCAGCTTCACAGGGGAGTATCAGCCCCAGCATTTT
TRBJ2-3	-	TRBV4-3	-	CASSQDRRGTDTQYF	TGCGCCAGCAGCCAAGATCGGCGGGGCACAGATACGCAGTATTTT
TRBJ2-7	-	TRBV7-3	-	CASSLYQGASGEQYF	TGTGCCAGCAGCTTATATCAGGGCGCCAGCGGCGAGCAGTACTTC
TRBJ2-3	-	TRBV5-5	once	CASSSGLNTDTQYF	TGTGCCAGCAGCTCTGGACTAAATACAGATACGCAGTATTTT
TRBJ2-5	-	TRBV7-3	-	CASSPEGGETQYF	TGTGCCAGCAGTCCGGAGGGCGGAGAGACCCAGTACTTC
TRBJ2-7	-	TRBV7-4	-	CASSFSQGHYEQYF	TGTGCCAGCAGCTTCAGTCAGGGTCACTACGAGCAGTACTTC
TRBJ2-5	-	TRBV4-3	-	CASSQDWRLAETQYF	TGCGCCAGCAGCCAAGATTGGAGGCTAGCGGAGACCCAGTACTTC
TRBJ1-2	-	TRBV9	-	CASSGGVVDYGYTF	TGTGCCAGCAGCGGAGGGGTGGTAGACTATGGCTACACCTTC
TRBJ2-3	-	TRBV7-9	-	CATSSTDTQYF	TGTGCCACCTCGAGCACAGATACGCAGTATTTT
TRBJ1-1	TRBD1	TRBV4-1	-	CASSRTGAGDTEAFF	TGCGCCAGCAGCCGGACAGGGGCTGGAGACACTGAAGCTTTCTTT
TRBJ1-1	TRBD1	TRBV9	-	CASSVEGLIQGAPGEAFF	TGTGCCAGCAGCGTAGAGGGGTTAATACAGGGGGCTCCGGGTGAAGCTTTCTTT
TRBJ2-5	-	TRBV7-2	once	CASSGGRETQYF	TGTGCCAGCAGCGGGGGGCGAGAGACCCAGTACTTC
TRBJ2-3	TRBD2	TRBV30	-	CAWDSGRTDTQYF	TGTGCCTGGGATAGCGGGAGAACAGATACGCAGTATTTT
TRBJ2-1	-	TRBV4-1	-	CASSPQPTDNEQFF	TGCGCCAGCAGCCCTCAACCGACTGACAATGAGCAGTTCTTC
TRBJ1-5	TRBD1	TRBV2	-	CASSGDRVDYSNQPQHF	TGTGCCAGCAGTGGCGACAGGGTGGATTATAGCAATCAGCCCCAGCATTTT
TRBJ1-1	-	TRBV30	-	CAWKLDNYAFF	TGTGCCTGGAAATTAGACAATTACGCTTTCTTT
TRBJ1-2	-	TRBV27	large	CASSSISIPYGYTF	TGTGCCAGCAGTTCCATCAGTATTCCCTATGGCTACACCTTC
TRBJ2-1	-	TRBV19	-	CASSIYGEQFF	TGTGCCAGTAGTATTTATGGTGAGCAGTTCTTC
TRBJ1-2	-	TRBV27	-	CASSTGSGYGYTF	TGTGCCAGCAGTACAGGGTCTGGCTATGGCTACACCTTC
TRBJ1-2	-	TRBV10-2	-	CATEDGFSNYGYTF	TGCGCCACCGAGGATGGGTTCTCTAACTATGGCTACACCTTC
TRBJ2-3	TRBD2	TRBV9	-	CASSGGLATSTDTQYF	TGTGCCAGCAGCGGCGGACTAGCGACCAGCACAGATACGCAGTATTTT
TRBJ1-1	-	TRBV27	-	CASSLGANTEAFF	TGTGCCAGCAGTTTGGGGGCGAACACTGAAGCTTTCTTT
TRBJ2-1	-	TRBV19	few	CASSISGSYNEQFF	TGTGCCAGTAGTATTAGCGGCAGCTACAATGAGCAGTTCTTC
TRBJ2-5	TRBD2	TRBV19	-	CASSIGVAGLETQYF	TGTGCCAGTAGTATAGGGGTAGCGGGGCTGGAGACCCAGTACTTC
TRBJ2-1	TRBD2	TRBV5-4	few	CASSNPGLAGGEEQFF	TGTGCCAGCAGCAATCCGGGACTAGCGGGAGGAGAAGAGCAGTTCTTC
TRBJ2-7	TRBD2	TRBV6-5	-	CASSSGTSAFYEQYF	TGTGCCAGCAGTTCCGGGACTAGCGCGTTCTACGAGCAGTACTTC
TRBJ2-7	-	TRBV30	-	CAWSVSYEQYF	TGTGCCTGGAGTGTGAGCTACGAGCAGTACTTC
TRBJ2-7	-	TRBV6-1	-	CASSDSESSYEQYF	TGTGCCAGCAGTGACAGTGAAAGCTCCTACGAGCAGTACTTC
TRBJ2-5	-	TRBV7-6	-	CASSLNPAGETQYF	TGTGCCAGCAGCTTAAACCCGGCGGGAGAGACCCAGTACTTC
TRBJ2-7	-	TRBV28	once	CASRPIRDGGYEQYF	TGTGCCAGCAGGCCTATTCGGGACGGGGGATACGAGCAGTACTTC
TRBJ2-5	-	TRBV28	-	CASSLGRRELDQETQYF	TGTGCCAGCAGTTTAGGTCGACGGGAGTTGGATCAAGAGACCCAGTACTTC
TRBJ2-2	-	TRBV6-6	-	CASTQGPLGSTGELFF	TGTGCCAGCACACAGGGACCCTTAGGGTCCACCGGGGAGCTGTTTTTT
TRBJ2-7	-	TRBV5-1	-	CASSLGYEQYF	TGCGCCAGCAGCTTGGGGTACGAGCAGTACTTC
TRBJ2-3	-	TRBV27	-	CASSFHPEGTDTQYF	TGTGCCAGCAGTTTTCACCCAGAAGGCACAGATACGCAGTATTTT
TRBJ2-1	TRBD1	TRBV9	-	CASSVGGDRNYNEQFF	TGTGCCAGCAGCGTAGGTGGGGACAGGAACTACAATGAGCAGTTCTTC
TRBJ2-1	TRBD1	TRBV6-6	-	CASRYNRDRTYNEQFF	TGTGCCAGCAGGTACAACCGGGACAGAACATACAATGAGCAGTTCTTC
TRBJ2-7	-	TRBV18	few	CASSQSLAPYEQYF	TGTGCCAGCTCACAAAGTTTGGCCCCCTACGAGCAGTACTTC
TRBJ1-3	-	TRBV4-3	-	CASSQNTGSGNTIYF	TGCGCCAGCAGCCAGAATACAGGGTCTGGAAACACCATATATTTT
TRBJ1-2	-	TRBV2	medium-sized	CASGKGRGYTF	TGTGCCAGCGGTAAAGGGAGGGGCTACACCTTC
TRBJ1-1	-	TRBV7-2	-	CASSSRMVPRTEAFF	TGTGCCAGCAGCTCGCGAATGGTCCCACGCACTGAAGCTTTCTTT
TRBJ2-1	-	TRBV4-3	once	CASSQDGNSKGYNEQFF	TGCGCCAGCAGCCAAGACGGGAACTCTAAGGGGTACAATGAGCAGTTCTTC
TRBJ2-1	TRBD1	TRBV27	-	CASSLGTGGSHEQFF	TGTGCCAGCAGTTTAGGTACAGGGGGTTCTCATGAGCAGTTCTTC
TRBJ1-1	-	TRBV7-8	-	CASSYGQYEAFF	TGTGCCAGCAGCTACGGACAGTATGAAGCTTTCTTT
TRBJ2-1	-	TRBV5-6	-	CASSASNEQFF	TGTGCCAGCAGCGCCTCCAATGAGCAGTTCTTC
TRBJ2-1	-	TRBV7-9	-	CASGVSYNEQFF	TGTGCCAGCGGGGTTTCTTACAATGAGCAGTTCTTC
TRBJ1-1	-	TRBV7-9	few	CASSFQPEAFF	TGTGCCAGCAGCTTTCAACCTGAAGCTTTCTTT
TRBJ1-1	-	TRBV11-2	-	CASSFVYRSRSLNTEAFF	TGTGCCAGCAGCTTTGTTTACAGGTCTCGCTCGTTGAACACTGAAGCTTTCTTT
TRBJ2-7	-	TRBV11-2	once	CATREGSSYEQYF	TGTGCCACCCGAGAGGGGAGCTCCTACGAGCAGTACTTC
TRBJ2-1	TRBD2	TRBV28	-	CATRGGAESYNEQFF	TGTGCCACCCGGGGGGGAGCGGAATCTTACAATGAGCAGTTCTTC
TRBJ1-3	TRBD1	TRBV5-4	medium-sized	CASSRRGLENTIYF	TGTGCCAGCAGCCGGAGGGGGCTAGAAAACACCATATATTTT
TRBJ2-3	-	TRBV11-2	-	CASSFTEDTQYF	TGTGCCAGCAGTTTTACCGAGGATACGCAGTATTTT